Listed here is a single TCR beta chain. Its antigen remains unidentified. Reverse transcription of roughly 0.45 to 1 ug RNA was performed with random hexamers. Coverage of TCR beta CDR3 amplification by immunoSEQ multiplex PCR extended to 54 Vbeta and 13 Jbeta. Using its own MiXCR run on the immunoSEQ multiplex PCR reads, TCRdb lists one record per CDR3 protein. The sample lists 110,000 to 150,000 distinct CDR3 sequences; over 85% were seen once. CD8+ and CD4+ T cells from blood underwent TCR beta sequencing. This specimen belongs to a study of CD8 T cells in Susac syndrome. Study-wide points: It was acknowledged in the study that its TCR sequencing and HLA analysis involved a relatively small number of individuals.

Germline CDR1 reads MNHEY; CDR2 reads SMNVEV (reference sequence). The CDR3 runs 12 residues. Unmatched junction bases numbered 3, after V lost 7 bases and J lost 5 bases. The V gene is TRBV27, the J gene TRBJ1-1; 8 bases line up with TRBD1. The material sequenced was CD8+ T cells from PBMCs. The sequence was collected from a human donor in good health. Here the CDR3 reads CASKRTGTEAFF. The CDR3 coding sequence is TGTGCCAGCAAGAGGACAGGGACTGAAGCTTTCTTT.